This T cell receptor beta chain was identified during a study of identical twins. General observations from the study: Insertions ran lower in abundant cord blood beta clonotypes, though not in memory repertoires.

In regard to this clonotype: Its antigen is not known.

V lost 6 bases, J lost 0 bases, and 11 bases lay in between. CDR1 is SNHLY and CDR2 is FYNNEI in the germline V gene. CDR3 length: 14 residues. Unique molecular identifiers were present on the cDNA, which also gained a universal primer site by template switching. One entry per CDR3 protein results from TCRdb running MiXCR on the 5' RACE reads. The sample has some 100,000 distinct CDR3 sequences, about 5.6% seen once; the top ten hold about 12%. J is TRBJ1-2 and V is TRBV2; D call uncertain. Input material: memory T cells sorted from blood. The clonotype comes from a woman in her fifties or sixties in good health. Here the CDR3 reads CASRVGIPNYGYTF. The CDR3 DNA follows: TGTGCCAGCAGGGTAGGGATTCCTAACTATGGCTACACCTTC.